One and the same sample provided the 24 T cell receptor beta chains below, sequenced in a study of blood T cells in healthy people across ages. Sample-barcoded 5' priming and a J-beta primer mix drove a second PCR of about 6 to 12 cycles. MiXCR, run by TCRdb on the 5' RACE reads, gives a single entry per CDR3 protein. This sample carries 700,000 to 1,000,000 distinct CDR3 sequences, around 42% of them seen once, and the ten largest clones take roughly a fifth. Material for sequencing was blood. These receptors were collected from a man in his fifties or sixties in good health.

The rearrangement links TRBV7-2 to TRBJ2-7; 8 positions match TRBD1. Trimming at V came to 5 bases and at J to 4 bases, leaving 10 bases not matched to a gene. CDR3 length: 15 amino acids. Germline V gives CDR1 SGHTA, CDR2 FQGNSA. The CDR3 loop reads CASSERTGWAYEQYF. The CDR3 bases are TGTGCCAGCAGCGAAAGGACAGGGTGGGCGTACGAGCAGTACTTC.

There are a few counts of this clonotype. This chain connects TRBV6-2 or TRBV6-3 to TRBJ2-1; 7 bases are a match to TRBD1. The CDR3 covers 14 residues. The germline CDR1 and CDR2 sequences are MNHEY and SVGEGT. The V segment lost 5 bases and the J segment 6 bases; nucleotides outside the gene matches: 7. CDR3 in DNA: TGTGCCAGCAGTACTCGACAGGGCGGCAATGAGCAGTTCTTC. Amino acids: CASSTRQGGNEQFF.

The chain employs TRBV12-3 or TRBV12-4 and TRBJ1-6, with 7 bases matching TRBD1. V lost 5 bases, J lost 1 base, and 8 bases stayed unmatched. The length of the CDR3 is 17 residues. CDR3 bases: TGTGCCAGCAGTCAGACAGGGTCAACGTCCTATAATTCACCCCTCCACTTT. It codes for CASSQTGSTSYNSPLHF.

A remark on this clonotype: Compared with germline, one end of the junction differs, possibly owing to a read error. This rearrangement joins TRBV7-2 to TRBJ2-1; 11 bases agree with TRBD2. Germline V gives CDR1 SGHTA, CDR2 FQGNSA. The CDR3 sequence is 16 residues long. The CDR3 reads CANSLGISGGANEQFF. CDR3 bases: TGTGCCAACAGCTTAGGGATTAGCGGGGGGGCGAATGAGCAGTTCTTC.

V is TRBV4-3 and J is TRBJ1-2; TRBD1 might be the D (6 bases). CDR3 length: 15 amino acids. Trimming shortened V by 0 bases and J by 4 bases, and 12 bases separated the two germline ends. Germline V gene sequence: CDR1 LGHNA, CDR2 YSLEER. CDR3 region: CASSQDRGRTYGYTF. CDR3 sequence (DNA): TGCGCCAGCAGCCAAGATCGGGGGCGGACCTATGGCTACACCTTC.

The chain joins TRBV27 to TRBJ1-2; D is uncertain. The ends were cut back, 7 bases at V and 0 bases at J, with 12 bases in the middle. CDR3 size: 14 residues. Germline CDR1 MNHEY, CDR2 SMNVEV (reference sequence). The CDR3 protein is CASKRNSANYGYTF. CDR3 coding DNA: TGTGCCAGCAAGAGGAACTCAGCTAACTATGGCTACACCTTC.

The CDR3 region has the DNA TGCAGTGCTCAAACAGGGATCTCGGATCAAGCCCAGCATTTT. This translates into CSAQTGISDQAQHF. This rearrangement joins TRBV20-1 to TRBJ1-5; D perhaps matches TRBD1 (6 bases). CDR3 length equals 14 residues. Trimming stripped 5 bases from V and 11 bases from J, with 22 bases between. Germline V gene lookup returns CDR1 DFQATT and CDR2 SNEGSKA (reference sequence).

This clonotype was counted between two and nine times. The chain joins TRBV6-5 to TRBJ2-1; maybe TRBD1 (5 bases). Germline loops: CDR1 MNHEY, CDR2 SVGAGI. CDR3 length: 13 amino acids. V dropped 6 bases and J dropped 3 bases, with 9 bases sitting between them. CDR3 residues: CASRRQSYNEQFF. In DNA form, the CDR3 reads TGTGCCAGCAGACGACAGAGCTACAATGAGCAGTTCTTC.

CDR3 sequence: CASSLGGSGDTQYF. CDR3 nucleotides: TGTGCCAGCAGTCTGGGGGGTAGCGGGGATACGCAGTATTTT. The gene calls are TRBV9 and TRBJ2-3; 7 positions agree with TRBD2. There are 14 residues in the CDR3. J gave up 6 bases and V 5 bases, and 9 bases lay outside the gene matches. Germline loops: CDR1 SGDLS, CDR2 YYNGEE.

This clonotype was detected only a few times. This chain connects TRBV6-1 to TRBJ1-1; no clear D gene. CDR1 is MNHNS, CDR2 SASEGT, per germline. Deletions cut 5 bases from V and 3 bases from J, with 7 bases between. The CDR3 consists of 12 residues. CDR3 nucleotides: TGTGCCAGCAGTCCTCCCTACACTGAAGCTTTCTTT. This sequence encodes CASSPPYTEAFF.

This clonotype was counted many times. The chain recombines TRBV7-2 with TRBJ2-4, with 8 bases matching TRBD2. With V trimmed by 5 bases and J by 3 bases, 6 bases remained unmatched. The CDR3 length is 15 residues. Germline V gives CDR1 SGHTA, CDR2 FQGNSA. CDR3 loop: CASSPGGAGKNIQYF. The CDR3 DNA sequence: TGTGCCAGCAGCCCCGGGGGGGCTGGCAAAAACATTCAGTACTTC. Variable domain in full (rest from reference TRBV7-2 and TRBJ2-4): GAGVSQSPSNKVTEKGKDVELRCDPISGHTALYWYRQSLGQGLEFLIYFQGNSAPDKSGLPSDRFSAERTGGSVSTLTIQRTQQEDSAVYLCASSPGGAGKNIQYFGAGTRLSVL.

The CDR3 here is CASSEGSGGPTDTQYF. Written as DNA, the CDR3 is TGTGCCAGCAGTGAAGGCAGCGGGGGGCCCACAGATACGCAGTATTTT. The V call is TRBV6-1, the J call TRBJ2-3, with 9 bases that match TRBD2. Germline CDR1 and CDR2: MNHNS and SASEGT. With V trimmed by 1 base and J by 2 bases, 4 bases remained unmatched. CDR3 length: 16 residues.

DNA for the CDR3: TGTGCCAGCAGCTCCAGTAGGGCTGGCTACGAGCAGTACTTC. Its translation: CASSSSRAGYEQYF. J is TRBJ2-7 and V is TRBV9; D is uncertain. This CDR3 is 14 amino acids long. Germline loops: CDR1 SGDLS, CDR2 YYNGEE. The germline V and J ends were trimmed by 4 bases and 3 bases, with 14 bases remaining between them.

The chain's CDR3 is CASSARPDTQYF. The CDR3 coding sequence is TGTGCCAGCAGTGCTAGACCAGATACGCAGTATTTT. This chain connects TRBV2 to TRBJ2-3; D unclear. Germline V gives CDR1 SNHLY, CDR2 FYNNEI. CDR3 length: 12 residues. V lost 4 bases to trimming and J lost 4 bases, with 6 bases between them.

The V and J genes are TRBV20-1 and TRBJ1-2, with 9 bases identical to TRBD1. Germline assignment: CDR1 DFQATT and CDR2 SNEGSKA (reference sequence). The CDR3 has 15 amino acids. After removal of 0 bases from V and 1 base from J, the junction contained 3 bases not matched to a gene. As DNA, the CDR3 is TGCAGTGCTAGAGACGGGACAGGGAATAACTATGGCTACACCTTC. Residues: CSARDGTGNNYGYTF.

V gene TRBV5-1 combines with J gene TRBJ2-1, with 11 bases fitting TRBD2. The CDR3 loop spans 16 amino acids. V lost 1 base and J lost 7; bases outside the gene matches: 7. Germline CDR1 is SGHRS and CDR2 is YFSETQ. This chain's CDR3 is CASSLPKLAGANEQFF. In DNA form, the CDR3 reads TGCGCCAGCAGCTTGCCCAAACTAGCGGGAGCTAATGAGCAGTTCTTC.

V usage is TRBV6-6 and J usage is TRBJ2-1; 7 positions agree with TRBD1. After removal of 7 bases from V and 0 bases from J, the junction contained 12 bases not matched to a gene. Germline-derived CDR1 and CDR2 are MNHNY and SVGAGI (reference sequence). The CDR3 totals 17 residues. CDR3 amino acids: CASTGLGQQSSYNEQFF. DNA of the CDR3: TGTGCCAGCACCGGACTGGGACAGCAGAGCTCCTACAATGAGCAGTTCTTC.

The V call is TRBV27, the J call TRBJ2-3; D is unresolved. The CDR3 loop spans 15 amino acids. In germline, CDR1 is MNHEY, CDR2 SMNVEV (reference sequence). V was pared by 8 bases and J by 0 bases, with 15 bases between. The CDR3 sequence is CASSPTDSSTDTQYF. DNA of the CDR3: TGTGCCAGCTCTCCCACTGATTCTAGCACAGATACGCAGTATTTT.

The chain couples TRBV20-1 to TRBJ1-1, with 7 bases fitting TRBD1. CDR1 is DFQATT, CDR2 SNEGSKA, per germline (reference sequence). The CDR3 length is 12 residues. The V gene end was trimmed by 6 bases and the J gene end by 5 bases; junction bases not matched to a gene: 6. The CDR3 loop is CSAPTGRTEAFF. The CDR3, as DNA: TGCAGTGCGCCGACAGGGCGGACTGAAGCTTTCTTT.

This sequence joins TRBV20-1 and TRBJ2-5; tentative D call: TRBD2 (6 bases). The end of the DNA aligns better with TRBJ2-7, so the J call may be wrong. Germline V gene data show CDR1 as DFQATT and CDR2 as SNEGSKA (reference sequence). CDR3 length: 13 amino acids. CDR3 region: CSASSAGLYEQYF. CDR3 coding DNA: TGCAGTGCTTCGTCGGCGGGGCTTTACGAGCAGTACTTC.

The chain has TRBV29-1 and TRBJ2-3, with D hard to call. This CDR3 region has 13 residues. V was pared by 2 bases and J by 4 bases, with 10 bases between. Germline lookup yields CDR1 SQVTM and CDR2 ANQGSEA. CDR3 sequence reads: CSVETLRADTQYF. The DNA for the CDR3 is TGCAGCGTTGAAACTCTAAGGGCAGATACGCAGTATTTT.

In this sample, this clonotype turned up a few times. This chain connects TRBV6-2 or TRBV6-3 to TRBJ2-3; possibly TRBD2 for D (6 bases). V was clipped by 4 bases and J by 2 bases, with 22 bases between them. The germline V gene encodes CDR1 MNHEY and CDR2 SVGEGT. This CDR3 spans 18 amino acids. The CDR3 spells CASSFSHRERAATDTQYF. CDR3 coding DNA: TGTGCCAGCAGTTTTTCCCATCGGGAGCGGGCGGCCACAGATACGCAGTATTTT.

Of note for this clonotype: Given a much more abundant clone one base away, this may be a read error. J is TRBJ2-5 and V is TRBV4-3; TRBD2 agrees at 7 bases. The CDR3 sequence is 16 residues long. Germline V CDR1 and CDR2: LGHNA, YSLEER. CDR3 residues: CASSPQPGTTGETKYF. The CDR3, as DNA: TGCGCCAGCAGTCCTCAACCCGGGACTACGGGGGAGACCAAGTACTTC.

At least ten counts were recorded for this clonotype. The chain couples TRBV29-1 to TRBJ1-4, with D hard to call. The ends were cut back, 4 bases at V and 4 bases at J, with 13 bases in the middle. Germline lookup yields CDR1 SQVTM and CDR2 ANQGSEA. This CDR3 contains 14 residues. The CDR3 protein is CSVGSPSSNEKLFF. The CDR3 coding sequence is TGCAGCGTTGGAAGTCCGTCTAGTAATGAAAAACTGTTTTTT.